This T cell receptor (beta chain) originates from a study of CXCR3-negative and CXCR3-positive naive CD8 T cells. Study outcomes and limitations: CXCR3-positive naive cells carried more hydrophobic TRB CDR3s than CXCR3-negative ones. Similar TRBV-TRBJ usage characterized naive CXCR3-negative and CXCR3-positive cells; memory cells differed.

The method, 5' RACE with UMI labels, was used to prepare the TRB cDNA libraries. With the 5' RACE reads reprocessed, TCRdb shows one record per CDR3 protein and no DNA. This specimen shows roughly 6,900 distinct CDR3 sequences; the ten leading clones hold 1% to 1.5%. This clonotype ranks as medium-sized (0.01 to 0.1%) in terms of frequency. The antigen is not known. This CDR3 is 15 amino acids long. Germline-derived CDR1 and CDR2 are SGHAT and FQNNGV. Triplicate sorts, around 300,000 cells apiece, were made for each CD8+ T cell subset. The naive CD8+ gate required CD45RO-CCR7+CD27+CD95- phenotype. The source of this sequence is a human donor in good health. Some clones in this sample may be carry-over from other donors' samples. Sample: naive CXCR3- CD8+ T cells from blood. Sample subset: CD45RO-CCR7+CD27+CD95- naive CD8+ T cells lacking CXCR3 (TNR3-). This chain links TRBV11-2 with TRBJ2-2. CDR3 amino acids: CASSLEYTRTGELFF.